Listed below are T cell receptor beta chains from one sample, sequenced in a study of shared clonotypes between healthy human individuals. Assay: immunoSEQ multiplex PCR; the TCRdb copy retains only in-frame clones and omits some. The sample has about 330,000 clones, approximately 79% seen once. Material for sequencing was memory CD4+ T cells sorted from blood. The source is a young man in good health. The CDR3 runs from the conserved cysteine through the conserved F or W. D genes are given only for firm matches. Size is stated for part of the rows, as once, few or many counts, or as a class when the clone is expanded.

j_gene,len,abundance,v_gene,d_gene,CDR3aa,CDR3nt
TRBJ2-2,16,once,TRBV6-1,TRBD1,CASSALSGQGYGELFF,TGTGCCAGCAGTGCCCTTTCGGGACAGGGGTACGGGGAGCTGTTTTTT
TRBJ1-4,15,.,TRBV7-9,.,CASRDSAATNEKLFF,TGTGCCAGCAGAGACAGTGCAGCAACTAATGAAAAACTGTTTTTT
TRBJ2-5,16,.,TRBV7-7,TRBD2,CASSLATSGSGETQYF,TGTGCTAGCAGCTTAGCGACTAGCGGGAGTGGAGAGACCCAGTACTTC
TRBJ2-1,16,.,TRBV29-1,.,CGTDDASATAYNEQFF,TGCGGAACAGACGACGCTAGCGCTACGGCCTACAATGAGCAGTTCTTC
TRBJ1-1,12,.,TRBV29-1,TRBD1,CSVRRQGAEAFF,TGCAGCGTTCGACGACAGGGCGCTGAAGCTTTCTTT
TRBJ1-5,17,.,TRBV19,.,CASSIDPPDEGYQPQHF,TGTGCCAGTAGTATAGACCCTCCCGACGAGGGCTATCAGCCCCAGCATTTT
TRBJ2-2,13,.,TRBV7-9,.,CASSKRVTGELFF,TGTGCCAGCAGCAAAAGGGTAACCGGGGAGCTGTTTTTT
TRBJ1-2,14,.,TRBV28,TRBD1,CASSPADRAYGYTF,TGTGCCAGCAGTCCTGCCGACAGGGCCTATGGCTACACCTTC
TRBJ1-5,14,few,TRBV10-3,.,CAISDADRLQPQHF,TGTGCCATCAGTGACGCCGACAGGCTCCAGCCCCAGCATTTT
TRBJ2-7,17,.,TRBV21-1,.,CASSKGLDKVDSYEQYF,TGTGCCAGCAGCAAAGGGCTAGACAAGGTGGACTCCTACGAGCAGTACTTC
TRBJ1-2,14,.,TRBV7-8,TRBD1,CASSPNRDRNGYTF,TGTGCCAGCAGCCCTAACCGGGACAGAAATGGCTACACCTTC
TRBJ2-5,13,.,TRBV4-1,.,CASSHRTQETQYF,TGCGCCAGCAGCCATAGAACTCAAGAGACCCAGTACTTC
TRBJ2-2,16,.,TRBV27,.,CASRNLAGPITGELFF,TGTGCCAGCCGGAACCTCGCGGGACCCATCACCGGGGAGCTGTTTTTT